The 16 T cell receptor beta chains in this list originate from one sample, sequenced in a study of regulatory T cells in long-lasting Graves disease. Time point specified: newly diagnosed GD, antithyroid drugs for less than 3 months. From RNA extracted from PBMCs, the TCR library was made. Arm-PCR with iRepertoire HTBI primers amplified the CDR3 regions for these TCR beta libraries. TCRdb re-derived calls from the multiplex PCR reads in MiXCR, one entry per CDR3 protein. The repertoire holds about 460,000 distinct CDR3 sequences, less than 15% seen once, with approximately 17% in the top ten. This same sample was also part of a study on T cells in Graves' hyperthyroidism and ophthalmopathy.

Sample: peripheral blood mononuclear cells (PBMCs), taken at new diagnosis, from a patient treated with antithyroid drugs. The receptors stem from a woman aged 50 to 60 with Graves disease.

Many counts were recorded for this clonotype. This chain links TRBV28 with TRBJ2-5, with 12 bases identical to TRBD2. V dropped 5 bases and J dropped 3; count of bases not matched to a gene: 7. The CDR3 is made up of 16 amino acids. CDR1 is MDHEN and CDR2 is SYDVKM in the germline V gene. The CDR3 here is CASSPRRLAGEETQYF. CDR3 nucleotide sequence: TGTGCCAGCAGTCCCCGGCGACTAGCGGGAGAAGAGACCCAGTACTTC.

This clonotype was seen many times. The CDR3 loop is CATSDSGVTQYF. DNA for the CDR3: TGTGCCACCAGTGATTCGGGTGTGACCCAGTACTTC. V gene TRBV24-1 combines with J gene TRBJ2-5; D gene unclear. Germline CDR1 reads KGHDR; CDR2 reads SFDVKD. The CDR3 is 12 residues long. The germline V and J ends were trimmed by 2 bases and 7 bases, with 7 bases remaining between them.

This clonotype was observed many times. The J gene is TRBJ1-5, the V gene TRBV12-5, with no clear D. Germline CDR1 reads LGHNT; CDR2 reads FRNRAP. Trimming took off 1 base at V and 7 bases at J, with 5 bases between the two ends. The CDR3 is made up of 12 amino acids. CDR3 coding DNA: TGTGCTAGTGGTTTGGATGGCCAGCCCCAGCATTTT. It yields the protein CASGLDGQPQHF.

This clonotype has at least ten counts. CDR3 sequence: CASSPDGFGHISGYTF. The CDR3 DNA reads TGCGCCAGCAGCCCCGACGGTTTCGGGCATATAAGTGGCTACACCTTC. The V call is TRBV5-1, the J call TRBJ1-2; D call uncertain. Germline V gene lookup returns CDR1 SGHRS and CDR2 YFSETQ. Trimming removed 4 bases from V and 7 bases from J, with 23 bases in between. The CDR3 is 16 residues long.

This clonotype was seen a handful of times. The chain recombines TRBV13 with TRBJ2-2, with a weak D call TRBD1 (5 bases). Germline V CDR1 and CDR2: PRHDT, FYEKMQ (reference sequence). The CDR3 consists of 15 residues. Trimming cost V 1 base and J 4 bases, with 10 bases left between them. The CDR3 DNA reads TGTGCCAGCAGCTTAGTAGGGGCGAGCACCGGGGAGCTGTTTTTT. This gives the protein CASSLVGASTGELFF. Full variable domain (remainder filled in from reference TRBV13 and TRBJ2-2): AAGVIQSPRHLIKEKRETATLKCYPIPRHDTVYWYQQGPGQDPQFLISFYEKMQSDKGSIPDRFSAQQFSDYHSELNMSSLELGDSALYFCASSLVGASTGELFFGEGSRLTVL.

The chain recombines TRBV10-3 with TRBJ2-4; D ambiguous. The CDR3 covers 16 residues. Germline assignment: CDR1 ENHRY and CDR2 SYGVKD. V was pared by 3 bases and J by 3 bases, with 15 bases between. In DNA form, the CDR3 reads TGTGCCATCAGTGAAGGCCCGGTCACATACAAAAACATTCAGTACTTC. Its protein is CAISEGPVTYKNIQYF.

The rearrangement uses TRBV15 and TRBJ1-6, with D perhaps matching TRBD1 (6 bases). V lost 0 bases and J lost 9, with 12 bases in between. The CDR3 extends over 15 amino acids. CDR1 and CDR2 from the germline V gene are LNHNV and YYDKDF (reference sequence). This CDR3 reads CATSREGALTSPLHF. In nucleotides, the CDR3 is TGTGCCACCAGCAGAGAGGGGGCGCTTACTTCACCCCTCCACTTT.

This clonotype has at least ten counts. The CDR3 DNA sequence: TGTGCCAGCAACGACAGGACAGGCGCCTACGAGCAGTACTTC. Translating it yields CASNDRTGAYEQYF. J is TRBJ2-7 and V is TRBV2; 7 positions agree with TRBD1. CDR1 and CDR2 (germline): SNHLY, FYNNEI. This CDR3 region has 14 residues. V lost 7 bases to trimming and J lost 2 bases; unmatched junction nucleotides: 8.

Worth noting for this clonotype: Sequence at one end of the junction differs from germline and may be a read error. V and J are TRBV28 and TRBJ2-1; unclear D gene. The CDR3 totals 12 residues. Germline V gives CDR1 MDHEN, CDR2 SYDVKM. This CDR3 is CASSLSGNEQSF. The CDR3 bases are TGTGCCAGCAGTTTATCCGGCAATGAGCAGTCCTTC.

Ten or more counts support this clonotype. This chain joins TRBV7-9 and TRBJ2-7, with D tentatively TRBD2 (6 bases). V lost 4 bases, J lost 5 bases, and 15 bases lay in between. This CDR3 contains 14 residues. Looked up from germline, CDR1 is SEHNR and CDR2 is FQNEAQ (reference sequence). The CDR3 DNA reads as TGTGCCAGCAGCTCACGTGGGAGGATGGACGAGCAGTACTTC. It translates to CASSSRGRMDEQYF.

This clonotype was recorded at least ten times. V gene TRBV28 combines with J gene TRBJ1-1; maybe TRBD1 (6 bases). CDR1 is MDHEN and CDR2 is SYDVKM in the germline V gene. Trimming left V 4 bases short and J 10 bases short, with 25 bases between. The CDR3 loop spans 16 amino acids. The CDR3 reads CASSSDSGTLVRGAFF. CDR3 in DNA: TGTGCCAGCAGTTCCGACTCCGGGACACTGGTACGGGGAGCTTTCTTT.

The sample holds a few counts of this clonotype. CDR3 in amino acids: CASSITIYRPDATYNEQFF. Written as DNA, the CDR3 is TGTGCCAGTAGTATTACTATCTACCGACCAGATGCTACCTACAATGAGCAGTTCTTC. The chain uses TRBV19 and TRBJ2-1; D not resolved. The CDR3 has 19 residues. Trimming took 3 bases from V and 2 from J, leaving 23 bases between them. Germline V lookup: CDR1 LNHDA, CDR2 SQIVND (reference sequence).

The CDR3 loop reads CASSYGGTASYEQYF. The CDR3 DNA follows: TGTGCCAGCAGTTACGGTGGGACCGCCTCCTACGAGCAGTACTTC. The chain combines TRBV6-5 with TRBJ2-7; D is possibly TRBD1 or TRBD2 (5 bases each). V was pared by 2 bases and J by 0 bases, with 11 bases between. The germline CDR1 and CDR2 sequences are MNHEY and SVGAGI. This CDR3 has 15 residues.

This clonotype was counted many times. The chain carries TRBV27 and TRBJ1-4; D not certain. Germline CDR1 is MNHEY and CDR2 is SMNVEV (reference sequence). The CDR3 has 14 amino acids. Trimming removed 4 bases from V and 8 bases from J, with 14 bases in between. CDR3 region: CASSSDALGEKLFF. The CDR3 nucleotides read TGTGCCAGCAGTTCCGACGCGCTGGGGGAAAAACTGTTTTTT. The full variable domain, completed using reference TRBV27 and TRBJ1-4, is EAQVTQNPRYLITVTGKKLTVTCSQNMNHEYMSWYRQDPGLGLRQIYYSMNVEVTDKGDVPEGYKVSRKEKRNFPLILESPSPNQTSLYFCASSSDALGEKLFFGSGTQLSVL.

This clonotype was observed many times. J is TRBJ2-1 and V is TRBV5-1; TRBD1 matches at 11 bases. Germline-derived CDR1 and CDR2 are SGHRS and YFSETQ. With 4 bases clipped from V and 4 bases from J, the junction kept 4 bases outside the gene matches. CDR3 length: 15 amino acids. The CDR3 sequence: CASSPGTGGYNEQFF. CDR3 nucleotide sequence: TGCGCCAGCAGCCCAGGGACAGGGGGGTACAATGAGCAGTTCTTC.

This clonotype showed up many times. The V call is TRBV12-3 or TRBV12-4, the J call TRBJ2-3; 7 positions agree with TRBD1. This CDR3 region has 17 residues. Trimming cost V 3 bases and J 7 bases; bases outside gene matches: 16. DNA for the CDR3: TGTGCCAGCAGTTTTTTACAGGGGAAGAGGGCTACAAATACGCAGTATTTT. Translation gives CASSFLQGKRATNTQYF.